Below, 17 T cell receptor beta chains from the same sample are listed, as sequenced in a study of blood T cell repertoires in COVID-19 (dated by TCRdb to the early 2020s). The library was produced with the immunoSEQ multiplex PCR assay. TCRdb took this table from immuneACCESS and kept in-frame rearrangements with V and J called. Such tables lack part of the clones; where checked against another copy, unresolved V genes explain under half of the gap, and the rest is unexplained. The sample has about 120,000 clones on record, 90% of them singletons. The ten most abundant clones make up more than 3% of the sample. Sequenced input: peripheral blood. These receptors were taken from a woman aged 60-75 years with COVID-19, enrolled during active disease.

This clone was counted a few times. This chain connects TRBV15 to TRBJ1-2; a weak D match, TRBD1 (5 bases). The CDR3 runs 13 residues. V lost 4 bases and J 3 bases, leaving 9 bases between the germline ends. The V gene's germline CDR1 is LNHNV and CDR2 YYDKDF (reference sequence). CDR3 bases: TGTGCCACCAGCAACGGCAGGGACTATGGCTACACCTTC. Encoded protein: CATSNGRDYGYTF.

V is TRBV19 and J is TRBJ1-2, with unresolved D. Looked up from germline, CDR1 is LNHDA and CDR2 is SQIVND (reference sequence). CDR3 length: 14 residues. V lost 4 bases and J lost 4, with 13 bases in between. CDR3 DNA sequence: TGTGCCAGTAGTACCCTCACAGAACCCTATGGCTACACCTTC. It codes for CASSTLTEPYGYTF.

The gene calls are TRBV6-6 and TRBJ2-2; 8 bases fit TRBD1. The CDR3 totals 14 residues. V gave up 6 bases and J gave up 6 bases; unmatched junction bases: 6. The V gene's germline CDR1 is MNHNY and CDR2 SVGAGI (reference sequence). The CDR3 region has the DNA TGTGCCAGCAGCAGGACAGGGCCCTCCGGGGAGCTGTTTTTT. It encodes CASSRTGPSGELFF.

The chain joins TRBV29-1 to TRBJ2-5; D is possibly TRBD1 (6 bases). The CDR3 extends over 15 amino acids. V dropped 0 bases and J dropped 1 base, with 12 bases sitting between them. CDR1 SQVTM and CDR2 ANQGSEA come from the germline V gene. CDR3 sequence reads: CSVEDSQGTQETQYF. Here the CDR3 DNA reads TGCAGCGTTGAAGATAGTCAGGGGACCCAAGAGACCCAGTACTTC.

The CDR3 loop is CASSARTTGATYEQYF. The CDR3, as DNA: TGTGCCAGCAGCGCCAGAACAACAGGCGCCACCTACGAGCAGTACTTC. V gene TRBV5-4 combines with J gene TRBJ2-7; tentative D call: TRBD1 (5 bases). Germline assignment: CDR1 SGHNT and CDR2 YYREEE (reference sequence). The CDR3 is 16 amino acids. Trimming shortened V by 4 bases and J by 2 bases, and 19 bases separated the two germline ends.

CDR3 in DNA: TGTGCCAGTAGTTCGGGGAACCCAGATACGCAGTATTTT. Translation gives CASSSGNPDTQYF. The rearrangement uses TRBV19 and TRBJ2-3, with D perhaps TRBD2 (5 bases). Per the germline V gene, CDR1 is LNHDA and CDR2 is SQIVND (reference sequence). V was trimmed by 5 bases and J by 4 bases, leaving 10 bases between them. The CDR3 loop spans 13 amino acids.

The V call is TRBV6-5, the J call TRBJ1-2; possibly TRBD1 for D (6 bases). The CDR3 contains 14 residues. Germline loops: CDR1 MNHEY, CDR2 SVGAGI. V shed 0 bases and J shed 4 bases, with 9 bases lying between them. The CDR3 spells CASSYSTGLYGYTF. The CDR3 coding sequence is TGTGCCAGCAGTTACTCCACAGGGCTCTATGGCTACACCTTC.

This clone was observed a few times. This chain joins TRBV19 and TRBJ1-5; 11 bases line up with TRBD1. Looked up from germline, CDR1 is LNHDA and CDR2 is SQIVND (reference sequence). J lost 6 bases, V lost 6 bases, and 4 bases had no gene match. The CDR3 runs to 14 residues. CDR3 DNA sequence: TGTGCCAGTAGACCCGGGACAGGGGGTCAGCCCCAGCATTTT. This translates into CASRPGTGGQPQHF. Full variable domain (missing parts from reference TRBV19 and TRBJ1-5): DGGITQSPKYLFRKEGQNVTLSCEQNLNHDAMYWYRQDPGQGLRLIYYSQIVNDFQKGDIAEGYSVSREKKESFPLTVTSAQKNPTAFYLCASRPGTGGQPQHFGDGTRLSIL.

The chain carries TRBV19 and TRBJ1-2, with 10 bases lining up with TRBD1. CDR1 is LNHDA and CDR2 is SQIVND in the germline V gene (reference sequence). With V trimmed by 5 bases and J by 3 bases, 9 bases remained unmatched. CDR3 size: 16 residues. The CDR3 DNA follows: TGTGCCAGTAGTTCCTGGACCGGGACAGGGGACTATGGCTACACCTTC. Translated: CASSSWTGTGDYGYTF.

The genes are TRBV7-2 and TRBJ1-3; D remains ambiguous. With 2 bases removed from V and 0 bases from J, the gap between germline ends came to 8 bases. Germline CDR1 and CDR2: SGHTA and FQGNSA. The CDR3 totals 15 residues. This chain's CDR3 is CASSLSSSSGNTIYF. CDR3 in DNA: TGTGCCAGCAGCTTAAGTTCGAGCTCTGGAAACACCATATATTTT.

The chain uses TRBV28 and TRBJ2-2; no reliable D call. The CDR3 has 12 residues. Germline V gene data show CDR1 as MDHEN and CDR2 as SYDVKM. V gave up 6 bases and J gave up 11 bases, with 13 bases separating them. The CDR3 DNA reads as TGTGCCAGCAGCTACTTACAGCTAGAGCTGTTTTTT. Its translation: CASSYLQLELFF.

J is TRBJ2-7 and V is TRBV7-2; D unclear. The ends were cut back, 5 bases at V and 0 bases at J, with 14 bases in the middle. Germline V gene sequence: CDR1 SGHTA, CDR2 FQGNSA. The CDR3 is 15 amino acids. CDR3 protein: CASSRLRATSYEQYF. The CDR3 region has the DNA TGTGCCAGCAGCCGTCTCCGCGCAACCTCCTACGAGCAGTACTTC.

The rearrangement joins TRBV4-1 to TRBJ1-2; D gene unclear. The germline V and J ends were trimmed by 2 bases and 8 bases, with 15 bases remaining between them. Germline values: CDR1 MGHRA, CDR2 YSYEKL. CDR3 size: 14 residues. Written as DNA, the CDR3 is TGCGCCAGCAGCCAAAGTTTGGGTCAGAGGGGCTACACCTTC. Its translation: CASSQSLGQRGYTF.

The CDR3 DNA follows: TGTGCCAGTAGTATAGACAGGGGGCGGAACTATGGCTACACCTTC. This gives the protein CASSIDRGRNYGYTF. The chain joins TRBV19 to TRBJ1-2, with TRBD1 matching over 8 bases. CDR1 is LNHDA and CDR2 is SQIVND in the germline V gene (reference sequence). The CDR3 is 15 residues long. Trimming took 0 bases from V and 2 from J; bases not matched to a gene: 2.

V and J are TRBV7-2 and TRBJ2-7; 11 bases map to TRBD2. Germline V gene data show CDR1 as SGHTA and CDR2 as FQGNSA. The V segment lost 4 bases and the J segment 0 bases; nucleotides outside the gene matches: 5. The CDR3 is 16 amino acids. The CDR3 is CASSSGLAGTSYEQYF. CDR3 nucleotides: TGTGCCAGCAGCTCCGGACTAGCGGGTACCTCCTACGAGCAGTACTTC.

This clone occurred once. The J gene is TRBJ1-6, the V gene TRBV7-2, with D unresolved. Germline V gene data show CDR1 as SGHTA and CDR2 as FQGNSA. Trimming took off 1 base at V and 7 bases at J, with 14 bases between the two ends. The CDR3 runs 16 residues. As DNA, the CDR3 is TGTGCCAGCAGCTTAGTACGAACCCGAGGGAATTCACCCCTCCACTTT. Translation gives CASSLVRTRGNSPLHF.

The rearrangement joins TRBV7-2 to TRBJ1-3; TRBD1 matches at 7 bases. The germline V gene encodes CDR1 SGHTA and CDR2 FQGNSA. V dropped 5 bases and J dropped 2; count of bases not matched to a gene: 6. The CDR3 has 15 amino acids. This CDR3 reads CASSRSTGAGNTIYF. Written as DNA, the CDR3 is TGTGCCAGCAGCCGCTCAACAGGGGCTGGAAACACCATATATTTT.